This T cell receptor (beta chain) was retrieved from a study of shared T cell receptors in the human thymus. Some clones are missing from TCRdb's copy, which holds only in-frame ones; the method was immunoSEQ multiplex PCR. The sample includes over 450,000 clones, around 82% seen only once; the top ten take 0.01% to 0.015%. The CDR3 sequence is 14 residues long. In germline, CDR1 is GTSNPN, CDR2 SVGIG (reference sequence). The trim removed 3 bases at V and 3 bases at J, leaving 8 bases unmatched. This sample also belongs to another study, concerning human thymus T cells. Turning to that study: Healthy Finnish infants having corrective surgery for congenital heart defects served as donors. Resections were taken during corrective heart surgery, and the thymus tissue came from these. Apparent bias marked the V and J gene usage of thymic and blood repertoires. Highly overlapping thymic repertoires among unrelated individuals were reported in related research.

The sequence was collected from a boy in the first two years of life with a congenital heart defect. Source material: thymocytes. This chain links TRBV30 with TRBJ2-7; 7 bases line up with TRBD1. CDR3 in amino acids: CAWRYWGQRYEQYF. The CDR3 DNA is TGTGCCTGGAGGTATTGGGGACAGCGCTACGAGCAGTACTTC.